These 25 T cell receptor beta chains came from one sample sequenced in a study of control samples from healthy donors and cancer patients (dated by TCRdb to 2018 to 2020). The library relied on the immunoSEQ multiplex PCR assay. TCRdb provides this immuneACCESS table in a form limited to in-frame rearrangements. Some clones are lacking; in checked studies, under half of them reflect an unresolved V gene, and why the rest are absent is not known. The sample has some 130,000 clones on record, approximately 90% of them singletons. The ten largest make up around 8.1% of the sample. Sequenced sample: blood. These receptors originate from a man younger than 35 in good health.

The chain couples TRBV5-1 to TRBJ2-1; 13 bases align to TRBD2. CDR3 length equals 16 residues. The trim removed 3 bases at V and 9 bases at J, leaving 9 bases unmatched. The germline gives CDR1 SGHRS, CDR2 YFSETQ. In DNA, the CDR3 is TGCGCCAGCAGCTCTTCAGGACTAGCGGGGGATCCTGAGCAGTTCTTC. Protein sequence: CASSSSGLAGDPEQFF.

The V gene is TRBV30, the J gene TRBJ2-1; 8 positions agree with TRBD1. The CDR3 has 13 amino acids. Germline V CDR1 and CDR2: GTSNPN, SVGIG (reference sequence). With V trimmed by 6 bases and J by 6 bases, 7 bases remained unmatched. The CDR3 region is CACLQGGGNEQFF. In nucleotides, the CDR3 is TGTGCCTGCTTACAGGGGGGTGGCAATGAGCAGTTCTTC.

The J gene is TRBJ2-5, the V gene TRBV5-1; D unclear. Trimming cost V 0 bases and J 1 base, with 7 bases left between them. Germline V CDR1 and CDR2: SGHRS, YFSETQ. The CDR3 extends over 14 amino acids. CDR3 DNA: TGCGCCAGCAGCTTGGGGCACCTCCAAGAGACCCAGTACTTC. It codes for CASSLGHLQETQYF.

This chain connects TRBV19 to TRBJ2-7, with TRBD2 as a possible D gene (5 bases). Germline CDR1 is LNHDA and CDR2 is SQIVND (reference sequence). CDR3 length: 14 amino acids. V lost 1 base to trimming and J lost 3 bases, with 10 bases between them. The CDR3 loop reads CASSIARGSYEQYF. The CDR3 coding sequence is TGTGCCAGTAGTATAGCTCGGGGAAGCTACGAGCAGTACTTC. Full variable domain (rest looked up from reference TRBV19 and TRBJ2-7): DGGITQSPKYLFRKEGQNVTLSCEQNLNHDAMYWYRQDPGQGLRLIYYSQIVNDFQKGDIAEGYSVSREKKESFPLTVTSAQKNPTAFYLCASSIARGSYEQYFGPGTRLTVT.

The CDR3 DNA sequence: TGTGCCTGGAGTGTACGGGGAGCAGAGACCCAGTACTTC. Protein product: CAWSVRGAETQYF. The V and J genes are TRBV30 and TRBJ2-5; maybe TRBD2 (5 bases). From germline, CDR1 is GTSNPN and CDR2 SVGIG (reference sequence). Trimming left V 0 bases short and J 4 bases short, with 9 bases between. The CDR3 is 13 amino acids.

The CDR3, as DNA: TGTGCCAGCAGACGAGGACTTTATCCCCGCTCTCTCCACTTT. This encodes CASRRGLYPRSLHF. V gene TRBV27 combines with J gene TRBJ1-6; D ambiguous. Germline CDR1 MNHEY, CDR2 SMNVEV (reference sequence). V gave up 6 bases and J gave up 16 bases, with 22 bases separating them. This CDR3 is 14 amino acids long.

The chain employs TRBV14 and TRBJ1-1; possible D gene TRBD1, 6 bases. V lost 1 base, J lost 1 base, and 19 bases lay in between. The CDR3 extends over 18 amino acids. The V gene's germline CDR1 is SGHDN and CDR2 FVKESK. The CDR3 here is CASSQGGRAQGPNTEAFF. The CDR3, as DNA: TGTGCCAGCAGCCAAGGGGGACGGGCCCAGGGGCCGAACACTGAAGCTTTCTTT.

This clone has just one count. This chain joins TRBV7-3 and TRBJ2-1, with 9 bases matching TRBD1. Germline CDR1 reads SGHTA; CDR2 reads FQGTGA. This CDR3 contains 13 residues. The V segment lost 5 bases and the J segment 13 bases; nucleotides outside the gene matches: 9. CDR3 DNA sequence: TGTGCCAGCAGCCCTACGGACAGGGGAGACCAGTTCTTC. It yields the protein CASSPTDRGDQFF.

This chain connects TRBV6-6 to TRBJ2-3; D might be TRBD1 (5 bases). Germline values: CDR1 MNHNY, CDR2 SVGAGI (reference sequence). The V and J ends lost 2 bases and 0 bases respectively, with 6 bases between them. CDR3 length: 14 amino acids. The CDR3 coding sequence is TGTGCCAGCAGTTACAGGGGTAGCACAGATACGCAGTATTTT. Amino acid sequence: CASSYRGSTDTQYF.

This clone has just a few counts. The rearrangement links TRBV27 to TRBJ1-5, with TRBD1 as a possible D gene (6 bases). CDR3 length: 16 residues. Germline CDR1 MNHEY, CDR2 SMNVEV (reference sequence). V lost 3 bases and J lost 0, with 12 bases in between. The DNA for the CDR3 is TGTGCCAGCAGTTTCCGGGGGCAGGGTAGCAATCAGCCCCAGCATTTT. It encodes CASSFRGQGSNQPQHF.

This chain links TRBV2 with TRBJ2-7; D perhaps matches TRBD1 (6 bases). CDR3 length: 14 amino acids. Germline V gene sequence: CDR1 SNHLY, CDR2 FYNNEI. V lost 6 bases to trimming and J lost 3 bases, with 15 bases between them. Here the CDR3 reads CASRELGALYEQYF. CDR3 DNA sequence: TGTGCCAGCAGAGAACTGGGGGCGCTCTACGAGCAGTACTTC.

The chain couples TRBV20-1 to TRBJ1-1, with TRBD1 as a possible D gene (6 bases). The CDR3 covers 11 residues. Germline assignment: CDR1 DFQATT and CDR2 SNEGSKA (reference sequence). Trimming removed 5 bases from V and 11 bases from J, with 15 bases in between. The CDR3 sequence is CSAEGGASAFF. CDR3 bases: TGCAGTGCTGAAGGGGGTGCCTCGGCTTTCTTT.

The chain is built from TRBV5-1 and TRBJ2-7; 10 nucleotides align to TRBD1. Trimming at V came to 1 base and at J to 6 bases, leaving 4 bases not matched to a gene. The CDR3 is made up of 14 amino acids. Germline lookup yields CDR1 SGHRS and CDR2 YFSETQ. CDR3 nucleotides: TGCGCCAGCAGCTTGAGACAGGGGGCGTCCGAGCAGTACTTC. It translates to CASSLRQGASEQYF.

V is TRBV9 and J is TRBJ1-2; a possible D gene is TRBD1 (5 bases). The V gene lost 4 bases and the J gene lost 4 bases, with 8 bases spanning the gap. This CDR3 is 12 amino acids long. Germline V gene data show CDR1 as SGDLS and CDR2 as YYNGEE. CDR3 region: CASSRDFYGYTF. The CDR3 nucleotides read TGTGCCAGCAGCCGGGACTTCTATGGCTACACCTTC.

The chain is built from TRBV19 and TRBJ1-3; D is ambiguous. The CDR3 spans 13 residues. V lost 6 bases and J lost 0, with 6 bases in between. Germline V lookup: CDR1 LNHDA, CDR2 SQIVND (reference sequence). CDR3 sequence: CASSVYSGNTIYF. CDR3 nucleotides: TGTGCCAGTAGCGTCTACTCTGGAAACACCATATATTTT.

This clone appeared once. The V and J genes are TRBV13 and TRBJ1-1; 7 bases line up with TRBD1. CDR1 PRHDT and CDR2 FYEKMQ come from the germline V gene (reference sequence). Trimming cost V 5 bases and J 8 bases; bases outside gene matches: 5. The CDR3 runs 12 residues. CDR3 protein: CASSPDREEAFF. CDR3 coding DNA: TGTGCCAGCAGCCCCGACAGGGAAGAAGCTTTCTTT. Full variable domain (rest looked up from reference TRBV13 and TRBJ1-1): AAGVIQSPRHLIKEKRETATLKCYPIPRHDTVYWYQQGPGQDPQFLISFYEKMQSDKGSIPDRFSAQQFSDYHSELNMSSLELGDSALYFCASSPDREEAFFGQGTRLTVV.

The chain employs TRBV10-2 and TRBJ1-2, with 11 positions matching TRBD1. CDR1 is WSHSY, CDR2 SAAADI, per germline. With V trimmed by 0 bases and J by 2 bases, 8 bases remained unmatched. The CDR3 is 18 amino acids. CDR3 DNA sequence: TGCGCCAGCAGTGAGTCGATGTCGGGACAGGGGGTAAACTATGGCTACACCTTC. It specifies CASSESMSGQGVNYGYTF.

The V gene is TRBV2, the J gene TRBJ1-3, with TRBD1 matching 8 bases. The CDR3 runs 14 residues. Germline V CDR1 and CDR2: SNHLY, FYNNEI. The junction had 4 bases not matched to a gene; V was cut back by 7 bases and J by 2 bases. CDR3 sequence reads: CASKRTGTGNTIYF. For the CDR3, the DNA is TGTGCCAGCAAAAGGACAGGGACTGGAAACACCATATATTTT.

The chain is built from TRBV30 and TRBJ1-6; D may be TRBD1 (5 bases). Germline V gene sequence: CDR1 GTSNPN, CDR2 SVGIG (reference sequence). This CDR3 spans 14 amino acids. V dropped 4 bases and J dropped 11 bases, with 18 bases sitting between them. In DNA form, the CDR3 reads TGTGCCTGGACCCTGACAGTTGGCGGGCCACCCCTCCACTTT. Encoded protein: CAWTLTVGGPPLHF.

A single count supports this clone. The chain combines TRBV5-1 with TRBJ1-6; D may be TRBD1 (6 bases). In germline, CDR1 is SGHRS, CDR2 YFSETQ. The CDR3 covers 13 residues. The germline V and J ends were trimmed by 5 bases and 10 bases, with 13 bases remaining between them. CDR3: CASREGEHSPLHF. For the CDR3, the DNA is TGCGCCAGCAGGGAGGGGGAACACTCACCCCTCCACTTT.

J is TRBJ2-2 and V is TRBV12-3 or TRBV12-4, with no clear D. The CDR3 is made up of 12 amino acids. V shed 11 bases and J shed 1 base, with 8 bases lying between them. CDR3 sequence reads: CAGQGNTGELFF. CDR3 coding DNA: TGTGCCGGCCAAGGGAACACCGGGGAGCTGTTTTTT.

The chain is built from TRBV15 and TRBJ1-1; the match to TRBD1 covers 11 bases. V trimming: 9 bases; J trimming: 3 bases; junction bases outside the gene matches: 9. This CDR3 is 15 amino acids long. CDR1 and CDR2 (germline): LNHNV, YYDKDF (reference sequence). CDR3 protein: CATGQGARRDTEAFF. In nucleotides, the CDR3 is TGTGCCACTGGACAGGGGGCGCGTAGGGACACTGAAGCTTTCTTT.

The gene calls are TRBV18 and TRBJ2-5; 9 bases align to TRBD2. The CDR3 consists of 16 residues. Germline V gives CDR1 KGHSH, CDR2 LQKENI. V lost 2 bases, J lost 1 base, and 5 bases stayed unmatched. The CDR3 here is CASSPAGGTAQETQYF. The CDR3 coding sequence is TGTGCCAGCTCACCAGCGGGAGGGACGGCCCAAGAGACCCAGTACTTC. Together with reference TRBV18 and TRBJ2-5, the CDR3 gives the full variable domain: NAGVMQNPRHLVRRRGQEARLRCSPMKGHSHVYWYRQLPEEGLKFMVYLQKENIIDESGMPKERFSAEFPKEGPSILRIQQVVRGDSAAYFCASSPAGGTAQETQYFGPGTRLLVL.

This clone appeared a few times. The V gene is TRBV10-3, the J gene TRBJ1-3; D remains unclear. This CDR3 is 9 amino acids long. V gave up 4 bases and J gave up 12 bases, with 4 bases separating them. In germline, CDR1 is ENHRY, CDR2 SYGVKD. The DNA for the CDR3 is TGTGCCATCAGTGGGGACATATATTTT. Encoded protein: CAISGDIYF.

A single count supports this clone. This chain uses TRBV3-1 (or the pseudogene TRBV3-2) with TRBJ2-2; unclear D gene. The CDR3 has 12 residues. Trimming removed 5 bases at V and 6 bases at J, with 7 bases between. Germline loops: CDR1 LGHDT, CDR2 YNNKEL (reference sequence). CDR3 sequence reads: CASSYVPGELFF. The CDR3 DNA follows: TGTGCCAGCAGCTATGTCCCCGGGGAGCTGTTTTTT.